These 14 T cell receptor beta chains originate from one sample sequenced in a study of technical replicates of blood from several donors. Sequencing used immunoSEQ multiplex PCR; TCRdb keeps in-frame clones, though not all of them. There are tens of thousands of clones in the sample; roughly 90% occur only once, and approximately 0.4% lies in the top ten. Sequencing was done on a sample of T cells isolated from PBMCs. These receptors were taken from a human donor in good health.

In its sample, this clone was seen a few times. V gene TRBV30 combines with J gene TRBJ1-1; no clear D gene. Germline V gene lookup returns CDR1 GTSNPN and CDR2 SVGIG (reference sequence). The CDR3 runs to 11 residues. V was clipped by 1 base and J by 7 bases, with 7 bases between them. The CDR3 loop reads CAWSDPGEAFF. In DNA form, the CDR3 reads TGTGCCTGGAGTGACCCCGGTGAAGCTTTCTTT.

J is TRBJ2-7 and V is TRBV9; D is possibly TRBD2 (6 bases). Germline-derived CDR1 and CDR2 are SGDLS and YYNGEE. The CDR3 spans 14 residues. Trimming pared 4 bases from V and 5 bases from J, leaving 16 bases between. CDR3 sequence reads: CASSPEEGRDEQYF. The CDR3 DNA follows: TGTGCCAGCAGCCCAGAGGAGGGCCGGGACGAGCAGTACTTC.

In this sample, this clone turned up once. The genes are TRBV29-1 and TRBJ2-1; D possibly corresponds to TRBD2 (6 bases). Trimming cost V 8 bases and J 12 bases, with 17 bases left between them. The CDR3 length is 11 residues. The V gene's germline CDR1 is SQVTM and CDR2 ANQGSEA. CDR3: CSILAGTGQFF. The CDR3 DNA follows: TGCAGCATATTGGCCGGGACTGGGCAGTTCTTC.

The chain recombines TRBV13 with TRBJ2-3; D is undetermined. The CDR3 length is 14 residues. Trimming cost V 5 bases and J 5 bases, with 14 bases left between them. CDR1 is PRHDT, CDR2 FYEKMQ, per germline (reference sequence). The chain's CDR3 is CASSLGLRGDTQYF. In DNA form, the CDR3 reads TGTGCCAGCAGCCTTGGCCTCCGAGGAGATACGCAGTATTTT.

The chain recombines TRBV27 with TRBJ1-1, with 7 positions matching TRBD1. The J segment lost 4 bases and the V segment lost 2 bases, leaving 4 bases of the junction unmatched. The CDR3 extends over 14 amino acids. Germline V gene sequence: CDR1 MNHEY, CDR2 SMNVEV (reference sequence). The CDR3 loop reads CASSLVQGVTEAFF. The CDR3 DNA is TGTGCCAGCAGTTTAGTTCAGGGGGTCACTGAAGCTTTCTTT.

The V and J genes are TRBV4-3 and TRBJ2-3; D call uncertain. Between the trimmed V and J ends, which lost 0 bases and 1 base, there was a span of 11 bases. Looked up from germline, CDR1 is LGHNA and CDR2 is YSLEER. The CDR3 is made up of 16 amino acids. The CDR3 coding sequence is TGCGCCAGCAGCCAAGAGTTGGTGCAGGGCACAGATACGCAGTATTTT. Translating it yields CASSQELVQGTDTQYF.

CDR3 in amino acids: CASSYSRGLNTEAFF. In nucleotides, the CDR3 is TGTGCCAGCAGTTATTCCCGGGGTCTGAACACTGAAGCTTTCTTT. This sequence joins TRBV27 and TRBJ1-1, with D uncertain. Trimming pared 4 bases from V and 0 bases from J, leaving 12 bases between. This CDR3 has 15 amino acids. Germline CDR1 reads MNHEY; CDR2 reads SMNVEV (reference sequence).

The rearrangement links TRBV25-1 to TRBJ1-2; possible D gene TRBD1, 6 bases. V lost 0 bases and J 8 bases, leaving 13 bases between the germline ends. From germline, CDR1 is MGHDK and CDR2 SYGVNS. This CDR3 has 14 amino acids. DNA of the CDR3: TGTGCCAGCAGTGAATACCAGGGGAGTGGAGGCTACACCTTC. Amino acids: CASSEYQGSGGYTF.

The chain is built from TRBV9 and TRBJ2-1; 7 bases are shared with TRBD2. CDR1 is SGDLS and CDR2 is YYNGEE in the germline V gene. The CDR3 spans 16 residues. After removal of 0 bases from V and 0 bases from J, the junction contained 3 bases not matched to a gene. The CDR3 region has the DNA TGTGCCAGCAGCGTAGTTTCTAGCGGCTCCTACAATGAGCAGTTCTTC. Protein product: CASSVVSSGSYNEQFF.

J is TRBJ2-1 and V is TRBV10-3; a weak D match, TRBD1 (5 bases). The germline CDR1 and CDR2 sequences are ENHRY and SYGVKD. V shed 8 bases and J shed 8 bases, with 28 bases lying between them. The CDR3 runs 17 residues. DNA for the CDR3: TGTGCCATCCAGGCGCAGGGCAGTACCGCTATAGGAGATGAGCAGTTCTTC. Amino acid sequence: CAIQAQGSTAIGDEQFF.

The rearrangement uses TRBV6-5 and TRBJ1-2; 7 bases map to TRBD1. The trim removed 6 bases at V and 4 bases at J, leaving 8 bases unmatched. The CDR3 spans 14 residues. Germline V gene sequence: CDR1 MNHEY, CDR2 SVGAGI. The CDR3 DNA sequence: TGTGCCAGCAGACCGCCAGGGGGAACCTATGGCTACACCTTC. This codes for CASRPPGGTYGYTF.

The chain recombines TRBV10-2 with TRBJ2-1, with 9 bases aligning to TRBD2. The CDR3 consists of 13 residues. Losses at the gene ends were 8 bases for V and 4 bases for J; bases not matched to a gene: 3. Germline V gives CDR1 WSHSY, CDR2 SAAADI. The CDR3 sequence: CASQTSGYNEQFF. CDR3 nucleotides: TGCGCCAGCCAAACTAGCGGGTACAATGAGCAGTTCTTC.

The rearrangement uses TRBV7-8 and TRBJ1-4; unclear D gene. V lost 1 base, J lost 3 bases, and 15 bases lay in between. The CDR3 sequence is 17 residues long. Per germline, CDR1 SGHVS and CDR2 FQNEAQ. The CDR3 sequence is CASSLGRDLSPNEKLFF. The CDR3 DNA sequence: TGTGCCAGCAGCTTAGGGCGGGATCTTAGCCCTAATGAAAAACTGTTTTTT.

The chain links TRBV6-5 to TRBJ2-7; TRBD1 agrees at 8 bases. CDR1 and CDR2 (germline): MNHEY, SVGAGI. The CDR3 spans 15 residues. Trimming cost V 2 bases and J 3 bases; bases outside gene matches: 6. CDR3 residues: CASSYRGTGNYEQYF. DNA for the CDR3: TGTGCCAGCAGTTACCGCGGGACAGGAAACTACGAGCAGTACTTC.